This entry lists 29 T cell receptor beta chains sequenced from one sample in a study of cytomegalovirus exposure and HLA in healthy donors. 60 Vbeta and 13 Jbeta primers were used in PCR. Only in-frame clones appear in the TCRdb table, and some are missing; sequencing was by immunoSEQ multiplex PCR. The sample includes around 130,000 clones, around four fifths of them seen just once. The sequenced sample was PBMCs. Receptors originate from a woman aged 40 to 50 in good health and CMV-seropositive.

The chain recombines TRBV28 with TRBJ2-5; TRBD1 is a possible D gene (5 bases). The CDR3 has 15 residues. From germline, CDR1 is MDHEN and CDR2 SYDVKM. V was shortened by 1 base and J by 1 base, with 10 bases between the two germline ends. For the CDR3, the DNA is TGTGCCAGCAGTTTATTGGGGCAACCCCAAGAGACCCAGTACTTC. Residues: CASSLLGQPQETQYF.

The chain combines TRBV28 with TRBJ1-4, with TRBD1 matching 7 bases. V lost 6 bases and J lost 13; bases outside the gene matches: 11. Germline lookup yields CDR1 MDHEN and CDR2 SYDVKM. The CDR3 runs to 13 residues. CDR3 amino acids: CASRAGGTGRLFF. The CDR3 DNA reads TGTGCCAGCAGGGCAGGGGGGACTGGTCGACTGTTTTTT.

The chain employs TRBV28 and TRBJ2-7; 7 nucleotides line up with TRBD1. This CDR3 region has 15 residues. Germline CDR1 MDHEN, CDR2 SYDVKM. Unmatched junction bases numbered 9, after V lost 7 bases and J lost 0 bases. The CDR3, as DNA: TGTGCCAGCACCGGGACAGCCCTAAGCTCCTACGAGCAGTACTTC. Its protein product is CASTGTALSSYEQYF.

V gene TRBV7-6 combines with J gene TRBJ2-7; tentative D call: TRBD1 (6 bases). The CDR3 covers 14 residues. Germline V gives CDR1 SGHVS, CDR2 FNYEAQ. Deletions cut 2 bases from V and 5 bases from J, with 13 bases between. CDR3 in DNA: TGTGCCAGCAGCTTACAGGGGCGTATCAACGAGCAGTACTTC. Protein sequence: CASSLQGRINEQYF. Complete variable domain (other parts from reference TRBV7-6 and TRBJ2-7): GAGVSQSPRYKVTKRGQDVALRCDPISGHVSLYWYRQALGQGPEFLTYFNYEAQQDKSGLPNDRFSAERPEGSISTLTIQRTEQRDSAMYRCASSLQGRINEQYFGPGTRLTVT.

This chain links TRBV5-5 with TRBJ1-1; D remains ambiguous. The germline gives CDR1 SGHKS, CDR2 YYEKEE (reference sequence). There are 18 residues in the CDR3. V lost 5 bases to trimming and J lost 1 base, with 24 bases between them. As DNA, the CDR3 is TGTGCCAGCAGTTTTCGGCGGGGAGGGTTAGCCCGGAACACTGAAGCTTTCTTT. Translated, it gives CASSFRRGGLARNTEAFF.

V and J are TRBV6-6 and TRBJ1-5; TRBD1 is a possible D gene (6 bases). The V end lost 6 bases, the J end lost 5 bases, and 11 bases lay between the germline ends. This CDR3 is 13 amino acids long. Germline V lookup: CDR1 MNHNY, CDR2 SVGAGI (reference sequence). Written as DNA, the CDR3 is TGTGCCAGCAGGTTACAGGGAGATCAGCCCCAGCATTTT. Its protein is CASRLQGDQPQHF.

V is TRBV29-1 and J is TRBJ2-7, with D perhaps TRBD2 (6 bases). V was cut by 4 bases and J by 0 bases, with 10 bases left in between. The CDR3 is made up of 13 amino acids. Germline CDR1 SQVTM, CDR2 ANQGSEA. The CDR3 is CSVGLANSYEQYF. The CDR3 coding sequence is TGCAGCGTTGGGCTAGCGAACTCCTACGAGCAGTACTTC.

The genes are TRBV7-2 and TRBJ2-1; 10 bases are shared with TRBD1. The CDR3 spans 15 residues. Germline CDR1 and CDR2: SGHTA and FQGNSA. J lost 4 bases, V lost 4 bases, and 4 bases had no gene match. DNA for the CDR3: TGTGCCAGCAGCTCCGACAGGGGGCAGTACAATGAGCAGTTCTTC. This codes for CASSSDRGQYNEQFF.

This chain uses TRBV4-3 with TRBJ2-3; TRBD1 aligns across 7 bases. Germline loops: CDR1 LGHNA, CDR2 YSLEER. V gave up 4 bases and J gave up 1 base; unmatched junction bases: 8. This CDR3 has 16 residues. The CDR3 is CASSLAGTERTDTQYF. CDR3 bases: TGCGCCAGCAGCCTTGCCGGGACAGAACGCACAGATACGCAGTATTTT.

The V and J genes are TRBV6-5 and TRBJ1-5; the match to TRBD1 covers 7 bases. The junction had 4 bases not matched to a gene; V was cut back by 6 bases and J by 2 bases. CDR3 size: 14 residues. Germline-derived CDR1 and CDR2 are MNHEY and SVGAGI. As DNA, the CDR3 is TGTGCCAGCAGAGGGGACAGTGGCAATCAGCCCCAGCATTTT. Translating gives CASRGDSGNQPQHF.

CDR3 coding DNA: TGTGCCAGCAGTATCGCGGGGACCCTAAGGAATGAGCAGTTCTTC. This sequence encodes CASSIAGTLRNEQFF. The chain carries TRBV28 and TRBJ2-1; possible D gene TRBD2, 6 bases. There are 15 residues in the CDR3. Trimming took 5 bases from V and 7 from J, leaving 18 bases between them. Looked up from germline, CDR1 is MDHEN and CDR2 is SYDVKM.

This chain uses TRBV5-1 with TRBJ2-3, with 9 bases aligning to TRBD2. CDR1 SGHRS and CDR2 YFSETQ come from the germline V gene. The CDR3 runs 18 residues. With 0 bases clipped from V and 0 bases from J, the junction kept 8 bases outside the gene matches. The CDR3 DNA reads TGCGCCAGCAGCTTGGTACCCGAGACTAGCGGAAGCACAGATACGCAGTATTTT. This translates into CASSLVPETSGSTDTQYF.

This chain uses TRBV4-2 with TRBJ2-2; possibly TRBD2 for D (5 bases). The V and J ends lost 0 bases and 4 bases respectively, with 12 bases between them. Germline values: CDR1 LGHNA, CDR2 YNFKEQ. The CDR3 has 16 amino acids. For the CDR3, the DNA is TGTGCCAGCAGCCAAGAGCTGTTTCGGGGCACCGGGGAGCTGTTTTTT. Residues: CASSQELFRGTGELFF.

The J gene is TRBJ1-3, the V gene TRBV7-2; a weak D match, TRBD1 (5 bases). The CDR3 contains 16 residues. V was clipped by 2 bases and J by 0 bases, with 11 bases between them. Germline-derived CDR1 and CDR2 are SGHTA and FQGNSA. CDR3 DNA sequence: TGTGCCAGCAGCTTACGACAGTCGAGCTCTGGAAACACCATATATTTT. Translation: CASSLRQSSSGNTIYF. Complete variable domain (other parts from reference TRBV7-2 and TRBJ1-3): GAGVSQSPSNKVTEKGKDVELRCDPISGHTALYWYRQSLGQGLEFLIYFQGNSAPDKSGLPSDRFSAERTGGSVSTLTIQRTQQEDSAVYLCASSLRQSSSGNTIYFGEGSWLTVV.

V is TRBV9 and J is TRBJ1-1; 7 bases are shared with TRBD1. V was clipped by 4 bases and J by 5 bases; unmatched bases: 11. The germline V gene has CDR1 SGDLS and CDR2 YYNGEE. This CDR3 has 15 amino acids. The CDR3 DNA sequence: TGTGCCAGCAGCTCCCATATCCAGACAGGGACTGAAGCTTTCTTT. It yields the protein CASSSHIQTGTEAFF. The full variable domain, with the rest looked up from reference TRBV9 and TRBJ1-1, is DSGVTQTPKHLITATGQRVTLRCSPRSGDLSVYWYQQSLDQGLQFLIQYYNGEERAKGNILERFSAQQFPDLHSELNLSSLELGDSALYFCASSSHIQTGTEAFFGQGTRLTVV.

This clone occurred a few times. The chain recombines TRBV30 with TRBJ1-4; D unclear. Germline assignment: CDR1 GTSNPN and CDR2 SVGIG (reference sequence). CDR3 length equals 13 residues. Trimming shortened V by 1 base and J by 10 bases, and 13 bases separated the two germline ends. CDR3: CAWSGFGRGKLFF. CDR3 bases: TGTGCCTGGAGTGGGTTCGGTCGTGGAAAACTGTTTTTT.

The genes are TRBV6-5 and TRBJ1-2, with D uncertain. The CDR3 loop spans 13 amino acids. Germline CDR1 reads MNHEY; CDR2 reads SVGAGI. V was pared by 6 bases and J by 4 bases, with 12 bases between. CDR3 region: CASSPTSPYGYTF. The CDR3 DNA reads TGTGCCAGCAGCCCGACAAGTCCCTATGGCTACACCTTC.

This chain uses TRBV7-9 with TRBJ2-5; D gene unclear. The CDR3 has 15 residues. V lost 2 bases to trimming and J lost 1 base, with 11 bases between them. The germline CDR1 and CDR2 sequences are SEHNR and FQNEAQ (reference sequence). The CDR3: CASSLRLAGQETQYF. CDR3 bases: TGTGCCAGCAGCTTACGTCTTGCAGGCCAAGAGACCCAGTACTTC.

V is TRBV27 and J is TRBJ2-7; 10 bases are a match to TRBD2. The V gene end was trimmed by 7 bases and the J gene end by 7 bases; junction bases not matched to a gene: 13. This CDR3 region has 15 residues. CDR1 is MNHEY and CDR2 is SMNVEV in the germline V gene (reference sequence). For the CDR3, the DNA is TGTGCCAGCAACCTCGGGACTAGCGTGTGTTATGAGCAGTACTTC. It specifies CASNLGTSVCYEQYF.

The chain couples TRBV6-5 to TRBJ1-1, with unresolved D. The CDR3 consists of 15 residues. Germline assignment: CDR1 MNHEY and CDR2 SVGAGI. Trimming pared 10 bases from V and 1 base from J, leaving 19 bases between. This chain's CDR3 is CATTLGSFTNTEAFF. For the CDR3, the DNA is TGTGCCACCACCTTAGGGAGCTTTACGAACACTGAAGCTTTCTTT.

V usage is TRBV19 and J usage is TRBJ2-3; possibly TRBD1 for D (5 bases). CDR3 size: 13 residues. Trimming shortened V by 4 bases and J by 4 bases, and 9 bases separated the two germline ends. The germline CDR1 and CDR2 sequences are LNHDA and SQIVND (reference sequence). DNA for the CDR3: TGTGCCAGTAGTAAAGGGGTTCCAGATACGCAGTATTTT. Residues: CASSKGVPDTQYF.

This rearrangement joins TRBV7-2 to TRBJ2-7; D might be TRBD1 (5 bases). Germline V gene lookup returns CDR1 SGHTA and CDR2 FQGNSA. The CDR3 runs to 15 residues. Trimming pared 1 base from V and 5 bases from J, leaving 15 bases between. The CDR3: CASSLGVRVMDEQYF. The CDR3 DNA follows: TGTGCCAGCAGCTTAGGTGTCAGGGTGATGGACGAGCAGTACTTC.

This clone was picked up one time. The chain couples TRBV21-1 to TRBJ1-6; TRBD1 reflects the table's D call only, with no check against the DNA. TRBV21-1 is assigned pseudogene status. The CDR3 runs 16 residues. CDR3 loop: CASSKEGELVDSPLHF. The CDR3 bases are TGTGCCAGCAGCAAAGAAGGGGAATTGGTGGATTCACCCCTCCACTTT.

The V call is TRBV6-1, the J call TRBJ1-5; unclear D gene. The V and J ends lost 10 bases and 1 base respectively, with 14 bases between them. The CDR3 loop spans 14 amino acids. CDR1 is MNHNS, CDR2 SASEGT, per germline. The CDR3 nucleotides read TGTGCCACGGGAGGCAGAGGAAGCAATCAGCCCCAGCATTTT. Amino acid sequence: CATGGRGSNQPQHF.

The chain uses TRBV6-6 and TRBJ2-6, with D possibly being TRBD2 (6 bases). The CDR3 has 14 residues. Between the trimmed V and J ends, which lost 7 bases and 2 bases, there was a span of 9 bases. Germline loops: CDR1 MNHNY, CDR2 SVGAGI (reference sequence). The CDR3 reads CASKAGTGANVLTF. Here the CDR3 DNA reads TGTGCCAGCAAGGCGGGGACTGGGGCCAACGTCCTGACTTTC.

The J gene is TRBJ1-5, the V gene TRBV19; D remains ambiguous. Trimming took 1 base from V and 4 from J, leaving 17 bases between them. Per germline, CDR1 LNHDA and CDR2 SQIVND (reference sequence). CDR3 length equals 17 residues. The CDR3: CASSIGSLVVQNQPQHF. The CDR3 DNA reads TGTGCCAGTAGTATAGGATCCCTGGTCGTACAGAATCAGCCCCAGCATTTT.

This clone was recorded once. V and J are TRBV7-2 and TRBJ2-1; TRBD1 agrees at 8 bases. Germline-derived CDR1 and CDR2 are SGHTA and FQGNSA. With V trimmed by 1 base and J by 7 bases, 15 bases remained unmatched. The CDR3 contains 18 residues. The chain's CDR3 is CASSLVVSRGLLWNEQFF. The CDR3 DNA is TGTGCCAGCAGCTTAGTTGTATCCAGGGGGCTTCTCTGGAATGAGCAGTTCTTC. The full variable domain, with the rest looked up from reference TRBV7-2 and TRBJ2-1, is GAGVSQSPSNKVTEKGKDVELRCDPISGHTALYWYRQSLGQGLEFLIYFQGNSAPDKSGLPSDRFSAERTGGSVSTLTIQRTQQEDSAVYLCASSLVVSRGLLWNEQFFGPGTRLTVL.

This rearrangement joins TRBV4-1 to TRBJ1-4; 7 nucleotides align to TRBD1. Germline CDR1 MGHRA, CDR2 YSYEKL. V was pared by 1 base and J by 4 bases, with 3 bases of the junction left unmatched. This CDR3 is built from 15 residues. CDR3 loop: CASSQGGQLNEKLFF. CDR3 nucleotide sequence: TGCGCCAGCAGCCAAGGGGGACAGCTTAATGAAAAACTGTTTTTT.

The chain recombines TRBV5-1 with TRBJ1-2, with 7 bases matching TRBD1. CDR3 length: 13 amino acids. Germline V gene data show CDR1 as SGHRS and CDR2 as YFSETQ. Germline trimming cut 7 bases from V and 1 base from J; bases unmatched to any gene: 4. For the CDR3, the DNA is TGCGCCAGCGACACAGGGGATAACTATGGCTACACCTTC. As protein: CASDTGDNYGYTF.